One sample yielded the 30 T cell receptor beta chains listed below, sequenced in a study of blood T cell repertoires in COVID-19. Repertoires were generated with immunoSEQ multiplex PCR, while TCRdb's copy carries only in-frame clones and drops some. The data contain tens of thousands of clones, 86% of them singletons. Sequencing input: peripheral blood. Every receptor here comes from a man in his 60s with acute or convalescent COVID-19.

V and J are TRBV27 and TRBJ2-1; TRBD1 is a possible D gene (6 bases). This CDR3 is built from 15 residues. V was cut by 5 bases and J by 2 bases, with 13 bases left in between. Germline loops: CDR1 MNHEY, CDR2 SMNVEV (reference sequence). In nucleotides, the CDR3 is TGTGCCAGCAGTCCCTCAGGGGCCCCCTACAATGAGCAGTTCTTC. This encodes CASSPSGAPYNEQFF.

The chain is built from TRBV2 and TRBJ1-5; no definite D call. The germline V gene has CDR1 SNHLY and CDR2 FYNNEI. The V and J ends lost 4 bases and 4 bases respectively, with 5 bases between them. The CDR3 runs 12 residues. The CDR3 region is CASSVQNQPQHF. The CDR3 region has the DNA TGTGCCAGCAGTGTCCAGAATCAGCCCCAGCATTTT. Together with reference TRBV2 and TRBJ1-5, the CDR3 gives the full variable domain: EPEVTQTPSHQVTQMGQEVILRCVPISNHLYFYWYRQILGQKVEFLVSFYNNEISEKSEIFDDQFSVERPDGSNFTLKIRSTKLEDSAMYFCASSVQNQPQHFGDGTRLSIL.

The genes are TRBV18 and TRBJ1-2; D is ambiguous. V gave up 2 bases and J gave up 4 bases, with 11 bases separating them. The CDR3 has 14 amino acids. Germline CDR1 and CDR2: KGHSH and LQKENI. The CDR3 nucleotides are TGTGCCAGCTCACCATCAACAGTAGGCTATGGCTACACCTTC. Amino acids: CASSPSTVGYGYTF.

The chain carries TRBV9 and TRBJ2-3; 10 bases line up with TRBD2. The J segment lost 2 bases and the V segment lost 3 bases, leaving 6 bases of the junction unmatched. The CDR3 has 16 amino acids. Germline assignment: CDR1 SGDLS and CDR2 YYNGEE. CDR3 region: CASSEKLAGPTDTQYF. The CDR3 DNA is TGTGCCAGCAGCGAGAAACTAGCGGGACCCACAGATACGCAGTATTTT.

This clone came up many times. The DNA for the CDR3 is TGTGCCAGCAGCTCCGGGGGGGGACAGGGTCCCTACGAGCAGTACTTC. Encoded protein: CASSSGGGQGPYEQYF. The chain links TRBV7-2 to TRBJ2-7; D might be TRBD1 (9 bases). Germline assignment: CDR1 SGHTA and CDR2 FQGNSA. With 4 bases removed from V and 2 bases from J, the gap between germline ends came to 18 bases. CDR3 length: 16 residues.

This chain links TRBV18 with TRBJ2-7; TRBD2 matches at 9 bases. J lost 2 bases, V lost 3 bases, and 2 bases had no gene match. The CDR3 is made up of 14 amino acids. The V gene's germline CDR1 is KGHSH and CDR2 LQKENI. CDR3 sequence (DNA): TGTGCCAGCTCACCCCCTAGCGGGACCTACGAGCAGTACTTC. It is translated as CASSPPSGTYEQYF. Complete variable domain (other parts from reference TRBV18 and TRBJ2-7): NAGVMQNPRHLVRRRGQEARLRCSPMKGHSHVYWYRQLPEEGLKFMVYLQKENIIDESGMPKERFSAEFPKEGPSILRIQQVVRGDSAAYFCASSPPSGTYEQYFGPGTRLTVT.

As DNA, the CDR3 is TGTGCCACCAGTGATTTGCTGGAAAGGAGGAGGGGCAATCAGCCCCAGCATTTT. Its protein product is CATSDLLERRRGNQPQHF. The chain is built from TRBV24-1 and TRBJ1-5; D call uncertain. Looked up from germline, CDR1 is KGHDR and CDR2 is SFDVKD. The CDR3 runs to 18 residues. Trimming shortened V by 0 bases and J by 2 bases, and 16 bases separated the two germline ends.

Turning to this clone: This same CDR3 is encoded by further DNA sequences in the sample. CDR3: CASSYDSNYGYTF. Written as DNA, the CDR3 is TGTGCCAGCAGTTACGACAGTAACTATGGCTACACCTTC. The chain recombines TRBV6-5 with TRBJ1-2, with D perhaps TRBD1 (5 bases). V lost 2 bases, J lost 1 base, and 5 bases lay in between. The CDR3 has 13 amino acids. CDR1 and CDR2 (germline): MNHEY, SVGAGI.

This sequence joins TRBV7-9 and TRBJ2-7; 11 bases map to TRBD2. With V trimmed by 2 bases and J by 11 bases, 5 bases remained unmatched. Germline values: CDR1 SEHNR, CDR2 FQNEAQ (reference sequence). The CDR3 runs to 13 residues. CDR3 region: CASSLSLAGGKYF. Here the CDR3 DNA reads TGTGCCAGCAGCTTATCCCTAGCGGGAGGAAAGTACTTC.

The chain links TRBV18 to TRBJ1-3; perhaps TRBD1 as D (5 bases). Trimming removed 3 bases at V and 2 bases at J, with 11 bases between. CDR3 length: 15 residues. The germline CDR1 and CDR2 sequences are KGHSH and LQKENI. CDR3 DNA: TGTGCCAGCTCACCTCTCGACAGTCCTGGAAACACCATATATTTT. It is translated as CASSPLDSPGNTIYF.

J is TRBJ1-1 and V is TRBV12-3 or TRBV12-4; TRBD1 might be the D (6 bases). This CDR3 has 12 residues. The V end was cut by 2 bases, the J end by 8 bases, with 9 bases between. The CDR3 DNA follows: TGTGCCAGCAGTTTACCAGGGGCGGAAGCTTTCTTT. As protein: CASSLPGAEAFF.

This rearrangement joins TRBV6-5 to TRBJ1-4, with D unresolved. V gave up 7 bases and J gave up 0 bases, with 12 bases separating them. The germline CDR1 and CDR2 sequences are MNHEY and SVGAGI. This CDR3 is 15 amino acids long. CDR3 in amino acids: CASTLNRATNEKLFF. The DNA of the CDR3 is TGTGCCAGCACCTTGAACAGAGCAACTAATGAAAAACTGTTTTTT.

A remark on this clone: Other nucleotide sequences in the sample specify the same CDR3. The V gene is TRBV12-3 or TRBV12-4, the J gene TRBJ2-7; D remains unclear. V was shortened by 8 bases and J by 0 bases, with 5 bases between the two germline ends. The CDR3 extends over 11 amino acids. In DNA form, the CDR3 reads TGTGCCAGCTCCAGCTCCTACGAGCAGTACTTC. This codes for CASSSSYEQYF.

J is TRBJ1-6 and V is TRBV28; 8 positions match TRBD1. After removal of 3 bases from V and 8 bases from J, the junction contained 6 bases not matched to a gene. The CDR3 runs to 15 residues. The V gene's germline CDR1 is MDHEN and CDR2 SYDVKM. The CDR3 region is CASSFPRTGHSPLHF. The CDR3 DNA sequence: TGTGCCAGCAGTTTCCCACGGACAGGGCATTCACCCCTCCACTTT.

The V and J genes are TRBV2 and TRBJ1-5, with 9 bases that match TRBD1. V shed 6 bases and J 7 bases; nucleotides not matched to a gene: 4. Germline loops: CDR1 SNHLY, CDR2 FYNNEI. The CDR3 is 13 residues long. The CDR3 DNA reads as TGTGCCAGCAGGGGGACAGGGTTGCAGCCCCAGCATTTT. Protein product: CASRGTGLQPQHF. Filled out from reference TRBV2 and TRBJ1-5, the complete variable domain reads EPEVTQTPSHQVTQMGQEVILRCVPISNHLYFYWYRQILGQKVEFLVSFYNNEISEKSEIFDDQFSVERPDGSNFTLKIRSTKLEDSAMYFCASRGTGLQPQHFGDGTRLSIL.

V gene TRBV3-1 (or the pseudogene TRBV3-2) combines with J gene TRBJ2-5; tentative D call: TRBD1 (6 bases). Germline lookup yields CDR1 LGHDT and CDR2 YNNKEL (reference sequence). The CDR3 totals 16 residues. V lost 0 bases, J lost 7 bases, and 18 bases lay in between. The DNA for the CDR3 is TGTGCCAGCAGCCAAGATCAAACAGGGCCTAAAGTGACCCAGTACTTC. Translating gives CASSQDQTGPKVTQYF.

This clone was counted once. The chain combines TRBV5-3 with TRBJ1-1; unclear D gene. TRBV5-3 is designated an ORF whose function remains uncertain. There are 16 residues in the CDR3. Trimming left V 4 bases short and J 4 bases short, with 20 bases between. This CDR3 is CARSKTTSGTRTEAFF. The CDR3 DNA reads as TGTGCCAGAAGCAAAACGACATCTGGAACCCGCACTGAAGCTTTCTTT.

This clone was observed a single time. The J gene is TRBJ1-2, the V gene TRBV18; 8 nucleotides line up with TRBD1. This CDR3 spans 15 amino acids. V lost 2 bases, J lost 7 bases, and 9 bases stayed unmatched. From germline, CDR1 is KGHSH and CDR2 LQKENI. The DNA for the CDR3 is TGTGCCAGCTCACCAACGGGTGACAGGGGAGGTGGCTACACCTTC. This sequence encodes CASSPTGDRGGGYTF.

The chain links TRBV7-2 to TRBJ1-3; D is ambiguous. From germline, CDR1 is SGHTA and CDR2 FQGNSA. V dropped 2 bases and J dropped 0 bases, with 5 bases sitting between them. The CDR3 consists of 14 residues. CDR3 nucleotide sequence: TGTGCCAGCAGCTTATCAGTCTCTGGAAACACCATATATTTT. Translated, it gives CASSLSVSGNTIYF.

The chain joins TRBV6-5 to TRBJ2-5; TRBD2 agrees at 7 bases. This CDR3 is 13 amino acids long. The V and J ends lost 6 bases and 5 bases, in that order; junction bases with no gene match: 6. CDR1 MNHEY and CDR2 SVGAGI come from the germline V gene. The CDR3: CASRSGGKETQYF. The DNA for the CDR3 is TGTGCCAGCAGATCGGGGGGTAAGGAGACCCAGTACTTC.

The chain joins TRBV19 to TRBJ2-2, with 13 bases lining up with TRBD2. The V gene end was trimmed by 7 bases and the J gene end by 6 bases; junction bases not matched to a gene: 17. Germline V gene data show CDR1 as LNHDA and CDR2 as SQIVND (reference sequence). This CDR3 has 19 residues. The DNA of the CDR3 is TGTGCCAGTAACGAAACTAGCGGGAGGGTTCAGGTGGGGCCCGGGGAGCTGTTTTTT. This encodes CASNETSGRVQVGPGELFF.

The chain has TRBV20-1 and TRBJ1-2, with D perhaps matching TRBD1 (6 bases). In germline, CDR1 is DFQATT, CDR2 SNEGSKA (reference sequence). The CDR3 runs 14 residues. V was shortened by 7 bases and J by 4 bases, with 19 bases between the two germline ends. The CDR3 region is CSVSAGAEVYGYTF. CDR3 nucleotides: TGCAGTGTTAGTGCAGGGGCGGAAGTCTATGGCTACACCTTC.

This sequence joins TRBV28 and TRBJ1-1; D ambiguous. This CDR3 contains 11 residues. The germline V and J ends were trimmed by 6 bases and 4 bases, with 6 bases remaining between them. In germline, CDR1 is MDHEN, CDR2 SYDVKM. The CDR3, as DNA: TGTGCCAGCAGCCTCGGCACTGAAGCTTTCTTT. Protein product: CASSLGTEAFF.

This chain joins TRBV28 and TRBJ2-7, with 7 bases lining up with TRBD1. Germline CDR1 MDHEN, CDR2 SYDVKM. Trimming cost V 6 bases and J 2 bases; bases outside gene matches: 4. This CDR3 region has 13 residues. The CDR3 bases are TGTGCCAGCAGCCCGGGACAGCCCTACGAGCAGTACTTC. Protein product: CASSPGQPYEQYF.

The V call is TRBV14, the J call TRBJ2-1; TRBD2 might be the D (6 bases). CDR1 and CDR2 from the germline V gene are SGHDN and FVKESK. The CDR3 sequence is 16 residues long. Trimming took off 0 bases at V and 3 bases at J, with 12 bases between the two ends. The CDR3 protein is CASSQDRGLIYNEQFF. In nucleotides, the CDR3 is TGTGCCAGCAGCCAAGATCGGGGACTGATCTACAATGAGCAGTTCTTC. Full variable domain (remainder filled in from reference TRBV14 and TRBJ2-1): EAGVTQFPSHSVIEKGQTVTLRCDPISGHDNLYWYRRVMGKEIKFLLHFVKESKQDESGMPNNRFLAERTGGTYSTLKVQPAELEDSGVYFCASSQDRGLIYNEQFFGPGTRLTVL.

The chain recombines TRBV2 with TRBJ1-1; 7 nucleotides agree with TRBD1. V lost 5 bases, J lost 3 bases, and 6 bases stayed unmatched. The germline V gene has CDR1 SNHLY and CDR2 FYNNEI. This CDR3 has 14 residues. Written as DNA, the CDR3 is TGTGCCAGCAGTATAACTACAGGGGACACTGAAGCTTTCTTT. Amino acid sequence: CASSITTGDTEAFF.

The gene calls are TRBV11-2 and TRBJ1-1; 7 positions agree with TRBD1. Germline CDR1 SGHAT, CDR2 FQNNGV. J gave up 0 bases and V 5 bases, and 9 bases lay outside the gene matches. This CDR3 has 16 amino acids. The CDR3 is CASSTRGDSLNTEAFF. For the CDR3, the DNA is TGTGCCAGCAGCACAAGAGGGGACAGCTTGAACACTGAAGCTTTCTTT.

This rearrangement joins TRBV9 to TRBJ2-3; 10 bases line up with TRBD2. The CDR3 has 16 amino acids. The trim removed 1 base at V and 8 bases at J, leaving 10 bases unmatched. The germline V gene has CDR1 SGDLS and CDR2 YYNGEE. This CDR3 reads CASSVSLAGAGGTQYF. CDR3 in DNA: TGTGCCAGCAGCGTAAGTCTAGCGGGGGCCGGAGGTACGCAGTATTTT.

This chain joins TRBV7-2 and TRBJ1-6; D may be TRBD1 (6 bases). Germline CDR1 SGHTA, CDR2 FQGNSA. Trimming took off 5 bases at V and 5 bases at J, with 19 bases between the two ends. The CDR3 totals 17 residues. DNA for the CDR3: TGTGCCAGCAGCCCGCGCCGGTCAGGGGTGAATAATTCACCCCTCCACTTT. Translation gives CASSPRRSGVNNSPLHF.

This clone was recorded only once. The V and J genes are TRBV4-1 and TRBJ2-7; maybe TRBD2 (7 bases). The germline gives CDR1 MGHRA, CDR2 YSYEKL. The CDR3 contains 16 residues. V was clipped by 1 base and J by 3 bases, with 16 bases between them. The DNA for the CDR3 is TGCGCCAGCAGCCAAGGGTTCGGGGGGCGTATCTACGAGCAGTACTTC. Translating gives CASSQGFGGRIYEQYF.